The 19 T cell receptor beta chains below were found in one sample sequenced in a study of blood T cell repertoires in COVID-19. The assay was immunoSEQ multiplex PCR, and TCRdb's table has in-frame clones only and misses some. The profile shows more than 80,000 clones, about 90% of them singletons. Material: peripheral blood. These receptors came from a man younger than 30 with COVID-19, enrolled during active disease.

The V call is TRBV28, the J call TRBJ1-5; TRBD1 matches 9 bases. Germline V gives CDR1 MDHEN, CDR2 SYDVKM. The V gene end was trimmed by 3 bases and the J gene end by 1 base; junction bases not matched to a gene: 7. CDR3 length equals 17 residues. The CDR3 spells CASSFPLTGGSNQPQHF. CDR3 bases: TGTGCCAGCAGTTTCCCCTTGACAGGGGGGAGCAATCAGCCCCAGCATTTT. Together with reference TRBV28 and TRBJ1-5, the CDR3 gives the full variable domain: DVKVTQSSRYLVKRTGEKVFLECVQDMDHENMFWYRQDPGLGLRLIYFSYDVKMKEKGDIPEGYSVSREKKERFSLILESASTNQTSMYLCASSFPLTGGSNQPQHFGDGTRLSIL.

V and J are TRBV3-1 (or the pseudogene TRBV3-2) and TRBJ2-7, with 8 bases matching TRBD2. The V gene's germline CDR1 is LGHDT and CDR2 YNNKEL (reference sequence). The trim removed 3 bases at V and 4 bases at J, leaving 8 bases unmatched. The CDR3 runs to 15 residues. The DNA for the CDR3 is TGTGCCAGCAGCCAGATGGCGGGAGGAGAGTACGAGCAGTACTTC. Translation: CASSQMAGGEYEQYF.

The genes are TRBV9 and TRBJ2-5; TRBD2 matches 8 bases. Germline V CDR1 and CDR2: SGDLS, YYNGEE. The CDR3 contains 14 residues. The V segment lost 4 bases and the J segment 5 bases; nucleotides outside the gene matches: 7. The CDR3 nucleotides are TGTGCCAGCAGCCCAGCGGGAGCGCGGGAGACCCAGTACTTC. Translation gives CASSPAGARETQYF.

The V gene is TRBV6-6, the J gene TRBJ2-3; 12 positions match TRBD2. This CDR3 has 15 amino acids. CDR1 MNHNY and CDR2 SVGAGI come from the germline V gene (reference sequence). Germline trimming cut 5 bases from V and 5 bases from J; bases unmatched to any gene: 5. This chain's CDR3 is CASSRLAGAVDTQYF. The DNA for the CDR3 is TGTGCCAGCAGTCGACTAGCGGGAGCGGTAGATACGCAGTATTTT.

The chain has TRBV9 and TRBJ1-2; a weak D match, TRBD1 (5 bases). Trimming took off 4 bases at V and 2 bases at J, with 12 bases between the two ends. The CDR3 is 14 amino acids. Germline CDR1 SGDLS, CDR2 YYNGEE. The CDR3 region has the DNA TGTGCCAGCAGCCCTAGGGGCATCAACTATGGCTACACCTTC. Protein product: CASSPRGINYGYTF.

The chain uses TRBV27 and TRBJ1-2; 11 bases map to TRBD1. The germline V gene encodes CDR1 MNHEY and CDR2 SMNVEV (reference sequence). The CDR3 contains 17 residues. V lost 7 bases, J lost 8 bases, and 18 bases stayed unmatched. The CDR3 sequence is CASNPRAVDRGQKGYTF. As DNA, the CDR3 is TGTGCCAGCAACCCCCGGGCGGTGGACAGGGGGCAGAAGGGCTACACCTTC.

The chain couples TRBV27 to TRBJ2-3, with D maybe TRBD1 (7 bases). The CDR3 covers 16 residues. Germline V gene data show CDR1 as MNHEY and CDR2 as SMNVEV (reference sequence). Trimming pared 2 bases from V and 8 bases from J, leaving 20 bases between. This CDR3 is CASSLGGPSRGSTQYF. The DNA of the CDR3 is TGTGCCAGCAGTTTAGGGGGGCCCAGCAGGGGGTCTACGCAGTATTTT.

The J gene is TRBJ2-2, the V gene TRBV3-1 (or the pseudogene TRBV3-2); perhaps TRBD2 as D (7 bases). This CDR3 spans 14 amino acids. The germline gives CDR1 LGHDT, CDR2 YNNKEL (reference sequence). V was clipped by 0 bases and J by 9 bases, with 11 bases between them. The CDR3 region is CASSQDVGGRELFF. DNA of the CDR3: TGTGCCAGCAGCCAAGATGTCGGGGGGCGGGAGCTGTTTTTT.

The chain uses TRBV19 and TRBJ2-2; TRBD1 aligns across 7 bases. The V gene's germline CDR1 is LNHDA and CDR2 SQIVND (reference sequence). The V gene end was trimmed by 5 bases and the J gene end by 5 bases; junction bases not matched to a gene: 5. CDR3 length equals 14 residues. CDR3 DNA: TGTGCCAGTAGTCCGTGGGGACAGACCGGGGAGCTGTTTTTT. Translation: CASSPWGQTGELFF.

V is TRBV5-6 and J is TRBJ2-5; D perhaps matches TRBD1 (6 bases). CDR1 and CDR2 (germline): SGHDT, YYEEEE. V was pared by 4 bases and J by 0 bases, with 13 bases between. The CDR3 is made up of 15 amino acids. CDR3 nucleotide sequence: TGTGCCAGCAGCGTCGAACAGGGAAACCAAGAGACCCAGTACTTC. Translating it yields CASSVEQGNQETQYF.

This clone occurred a few times. The V and J genes are TRBV15 and TRBJ1-6; D possibly corresponds to TRBD1 (6 bases). With 8 bases removed from V and 10 bases from J, the gap between germline ends came to 15 bases. CDR3 length: 13 amino acids. CDR1 and CDR2 (germline): LNHNV, YYDKDF (reference sequence). CDR3 protein: CATSQGGWSPLHF. The CDR3 nucleotides are TGTGCCACCTCTCAAGGGGGTTGGTCACCCCTCCACTTT. Full variable domain (remainder filled in from reference TRBV15 and TRBJ1-6): DAMVIQNPRYQVTQFGKPVTLSCSQTLNHNVMYWYQQKSSQAPKLLFHYYDKDFNNEADTPDNFQSRRPNTSFCFLDIRSPGLGDTAMYLCATSQGGWSPLHFGNGTRLTVT.

The V gene is TRBV28, the J gene TRBJ1-5; the match to TRBD1 covers 10 bases. V dropped 5 bases and J dropped 2; count of bases not matched to a gene: 9. Germline V gene data show CDR1 as MDHEN and CDR2 as SYDVKM. The CDR3 extends over 17 amino acids. The CDR3 region has the DNA TGTGCCAGCAGTCGGGACAGGGGTCCTTTTGGCAATCAGCCCCAGCATTTT. Its protein is CASSRDRGPFGNQPQHF.

The chain has TRBV7-3 and TRBJ2-3; 7 bases fit TRBD2. The CDR3 length is 14 residues. V shed 2 bases and J 1 base; nucleotides not matched to a gene: 0. The V gene's germline CDR1 is SGHTA and CDR2 FQGTGA. Here the CDR3 reads CASSLAGGTDTQYF. As DNA, the CDR3 is TGTGCCAGCAGCTTAGCGGGAGGCACAGATACGCAGTATTTT.

Here the CDR3 DNA reads TGTGCCAGCAGCTTCCCTGACAGGGGCCATGGCTACACCTTC. Translating gives CASSFPDRGHGYTF. The chain has TRBV5-8 and TRBJ1-2, with 8 bases aligning to TRBD1. Per the germline V gene, CDR1 is SGHTS and CDR2 is YDEGEE. CDR3 size: 14 residues. Trimming removed 2 bases from V and 6 bases from J; junction bases left unmatched: 6.

The chain has TRBV4-1 and TRBJ2-2, with D possibly being TRBD2 (5 bases). CDR1 and CDR2 from the germline V gene are MGHRA and YSYEKL. The V gene lost 2 bases and the J gene lost 7 bases, with 14 bases spanning the gap. The CDR3 consists of 15 residues. The CDR3 sequence: CASSQPFGLGGELFF. The CDR3 nucleotides are TGCGCCAGCAGCCAACCGTTCGGACTGGGCGGGGAGCTGTTTTTT.

The chain links TRBV11-2 to TRBJ1-3, with D possibly matching TRBD1 (5 bases). This CDR3 is 17 amino acids long. V lost 5 bases and J lost 4, with 21 bases in between. Germline V gene lookup returns CDR1 SGHAT and CDR2 FQNNGV. The CDR3 is CASSRGASGGRGNTIYF. CDR3 DNA sequence: TGTGCCAGCAGCCGCGGAGCCAGCGGGGGAAGAGGAAACACCATATATTTT.

The V call is TRBV24-1, the J call TRBJ2-3; 13 nucleotides match TRBD2. This CDR3 is 20 amino acids long. Germline V lookup: CDR1 KGHDR, CDR2 SFDVKD. V lost 3 bases to trimming and J lost 3 bases; unmatched junction nucleotides: 14. CDR3 bases: TGTGCCACCAGTGATGTAGGACTAGCGGGAGTTCAGACGGGGACAGATACGCAGTATTTT. The encoded protein is CATSDVGLAGVQTGTDTQYF.

This CDR3 reads CSAWRGYGSGNTIYF. CDR3 nucleotides: TGCAGCGCCTGGCGGGGATACGGCTCTGGAAACACCATATATTTT. This chain joins TRBV29-1 and TRBJ1-3; no definite D call. The germline CDR1 and CDR2 sequences are SQVTM and ANQGSEA. The V end lost 7 bases, the J end lost 0 bases, and 16 bases lay between the germline ends. CDR3 size: 15 residues. The entire variable domain, with the rest obtained from reference TRBV29-1 and TRBJ1-3, is as follows: SAVISQKPSRDICQRGTSLTIQCQVDSQVTMMFWYRQQPGQSLTLIATANQGSEATYESGFVIDKFPISRPNLTFSTLTVSNMSPEDSSIYLCSAWRGYGSGNTIYFGEGSWLTVV.

The rearrangement links TRBV6-5 to TRBJ2-7; TRBD1 matches 9 bases. The length of the CDR3 is 12 residues. J was trimmed by 6 bases and V by 4 bases; bases with no gene match: 1. In germline, CDR1 is MNHEY, CDR2 SVGAGI. The CDR3 loop is CASSLTGGEQYF. CDR3 coding DNA: TGTGCCAGCAGTTTGACAGGGGGCGAGCAGTACTTC.